The source of this T cell receptor (beta chain) is a study of blood T cell repertoires in COVID-19. Study-wide context: Recovered Cohort 3 donors showed two negative PCRs, clearance, or symptom resolution. Nucleic acid was either cDNA or gDNA, and it came from T cells, B-cell-depleted T cells, or PBMCs.

TCRdb keeps only in-frame clones here, not all; method: immunoSEQ multiplex PCR. The sample carries fewer than 200,000 clones, about 85% recorded once. Residents of under 25 US areas, aged roughly 18 to 89 years, made up the participants. The TCR comes from a middle-aged woman in a cohort exposed to, infected with or recovered from COVID-19 (not recorded which). The sequencing sample was made of PBMCs or T cells enriched from blood (not recorded which).

CDR3 sequence (DNA): TGTGCCACCAGTGGGCAGGGCACCGAGCAGTACTTC. It yields the protein CATSGQGTEQYF. The V call is TRBV24-1, the J call TRBJ2-7; tentatively, D is TRBD1 (5 bases). The V end lost 5 bases, the J end lost 6 bases, and 10 bases lay between the germline ends. The CDR3 is 12 residues long. Looked up from germline, CDR1 is KGHDR and CDR2 is SFDVKD.